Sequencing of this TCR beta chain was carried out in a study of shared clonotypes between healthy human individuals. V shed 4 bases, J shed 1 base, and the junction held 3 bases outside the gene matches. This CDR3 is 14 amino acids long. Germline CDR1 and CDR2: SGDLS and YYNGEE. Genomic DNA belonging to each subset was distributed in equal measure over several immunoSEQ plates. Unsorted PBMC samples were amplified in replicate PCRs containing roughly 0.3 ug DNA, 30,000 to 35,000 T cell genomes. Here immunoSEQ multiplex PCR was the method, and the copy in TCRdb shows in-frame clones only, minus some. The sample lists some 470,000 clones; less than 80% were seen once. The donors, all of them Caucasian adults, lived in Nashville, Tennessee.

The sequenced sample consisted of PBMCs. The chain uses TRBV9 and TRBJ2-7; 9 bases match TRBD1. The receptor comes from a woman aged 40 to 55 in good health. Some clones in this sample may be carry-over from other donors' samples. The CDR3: CASSWGQGSYEQYF. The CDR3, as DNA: TGTGCCAGCAGCTGGGGACAGGGTTCCTACGAGCAGTACTTC. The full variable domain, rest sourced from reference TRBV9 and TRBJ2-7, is DSGVTQTPKHLITATGQRVTLRCSPRSGDLSVYWYQQSLDQGLQFLIQYYNGEERAKGNILERFSAQQFPDLHSELNLSSLELGDSALYFCASSWGQGSYEQYFGPGTRLTVT.